This TCR beta chain was recorded in a study of blood T cell repertoires in COVID-19. Assay used: immunoSEQ multiplex PCR; TCRdb lists only in-frame clones, some missing. The sample records under 250,000 clones, approximately 86% being singletons. V shed 0 bases and J shed 7 bases, with 9 bases lying between them. This CDR3 has 13 residues. Input material: peripheral blood. V and J are TRBV12-3 or TRBV12-4 and TRBJ1-2; perhaps TRBD1 as D (6 bases). The receptor's source is a woman in her fifties or sixties with active or convalescent COVID-19. The CDR3: CASSLARGSGYTF. DNA of the CDR3: TGTGCCAGCAGTTTAGCCAGGGGCAGTGGCTACACCTTC.